This TCR beta chain originates from a study of CD8 T cells in Susac syndrome. Random hexamers served to reverse transcribe roughly 0.5 to 1 ug RNA. TCRdb analysed the immunoSEQ multiplex PCR reads with MiXCR anew, one entry per CDR3 protein. Altogether roughly 200,000 distinct CDR3 sequences are present, approximately 95% being singletons, with the ten largest covering 0.085% to 0.12%. The clonotype originates from a human donor in good health. The sample taken for sequencing was CD4+ T cells from PBMCs.

The CDR3 loop is CSASFRDGNEKLFF. The CDR3 coding sequence is TGCAGTGCTAGCTTCCGGGACGGTAATGAAAAACTGTTTTTT. The chain recombines TRBV20-1 with TRBJ1-4, with D possibly TRBD1 on 5 matching bases. V was pared by 3 bases and J by 4 bases, with 12 bases between. Germline loops: CDR1 DFQATT, CDR2 SNEGSKA (reference sequence). The CDR3 totals 14 residues.